The TCR beta chain under discussion was sequenced for a study of persistence of HIV-infected CD4 T cells (dated by TCRdb to the early 2020s). Study-wide context: The median time the participants had spent on suppressive ART was over 7 years. For the TCR cluster analysis across participants, 8 or 9 participants were included for CMV and over five participants for Gag. The clonality of all cells in each sorted population was assessed by TCRbeta sequencing, whereas the clonality of infected cells was assessed by proviral sequencing. The study isolated CMV- and HIV-1 Gag-responding CD4+ T cells from ART-treated individuals to examine antigen-driven clonal expansion of HIV-1-infected cells. Anti-CD3/anti-CD28 stimulation activated a higher proportion of cells, with a lower memory fraction, than antigen stimulation. Apart from two participants who underwent leukapheresis at a single time point, peripheral blood samples of up to 180 mL were collected from participants at multiple time points. What the study reported, not specific to this receptor: The study involved few individuals and tested only a limited range of antigens. Antigen-responding cells were enriched for degenerate expanded CDR3beta sequences, which suggests convergent selection of CD4+ responses to CMV and Gag. Restriction of bulk TCR analyses to the rare CMV-responding cells that actually carried HIV-1 proviruses was not possible. Significantly lower TCRbeta richness was observed in CMV- and Gag-responding cells than in anti-CD3/anti-CD28-responding cells, and higher oligoclonality was observed in CMV-responding cells than in CD3/CD28-stimulated and Gag-responding cells. TCR oligoclonality correlated with proviral oligoclonality within the same sorted populations.

What the treatment or condition label conveys for this sample: suppressive antiretroviral therapy. As a nonspecific positive control representing the CD4+ T cell repertoire, the cells were stimulated with anti-CD3/anti-CD28 magnetic beads. CD4+ T cells that responded were sorted based on upregulation of both CD40 ligand and CD69. Participants were HIV-1-infected adults who started suppressive ART during chronic infection. For at least 4 years, the participants' plasma HIV-1 RNA had been undetectable, below 50 copies/mL. To be included, participants needed a CD4+ T cell count above 400 cells/uL and a positive CMV serology. Before stimulation, PBMCs were isolated using density centrifugation and depleted of CD8+ T cells. CD8-depleted PBMCs were stimulated for 15 to 20 hours with anti-CD28/CD49d costimulation, CD40-blocking antibody and enfuvirtide to prevent new infections. Sorting was done on either a Beckman Coulter MoFlo Legacy or an XDP sorter, and propidium iodide was used to exclude dead cells. Genomic DNA was extracted with the QIAamp DNA Mini Kit for samples above one million cells, otherwise with the Quick-DNA Microprep Kit.

V gives up 3 bases and J gives up 5 bases, and the segment between their germline ends measures 17 bases. The CDR3 measures 15 amino acids from cysteine to phenylalanine. Only the CDR3 DNA stays, 45 bases, in frame from base 1. CDR1 and CDR2 were assigned from the germline V gene as SGHRS and YFSETQ. The immunoSEQ hsTCRB assay version 4 in survey mode was used to sequence TCRbeta repertoires from genomic DNA. Genomic DNA was diluted to around 10 ng/uL, and up to 1 ug per sample was used for TCRbeta sequencing. Processing in the source paper ran as follows. TCRbeta data analysis was done in ImmunoSeq Analyzer 3.0, and diversity was calculated on productive nucleotide rearrangements. Lower-bound TCR diversity was estimated with the improved Chao index, and clonality with the Gini coefficient using the Immunarch R package. When different nucleotide rearrangements encoded the same CDR3beta amino acid sequence, each rearrangement was treated as a distinct clonotype. Differential abundance analysis identified TCRbeta sequences significantly enriched in antigen-responding cells relative to anti-CD3/anti-CD28-activated cells. Using predicted peptide-MHC specificity as the basis, GLIPH2 grouped TCRs into clusters, both for each participant individually and for the merged data sets that combined participants. The table comes from immuneACCESS by way of TCRdb, which keeps in-frame sequences with V and J called. Part of the clones is missing from these tables; in studies checked, under half for an unresolved V gene and the rest for unknown reasons. The V and J calls and clone size come from that table; D and trimming were worked out from the DNA. Within this sample are over 35,000 clones, with roughly 90% of them counted one time only. Around 1.8% of the sample comes from the top ten.

In the case of this clone: Its antigen specificity is not known. Base-call qualities are not available, and no considerably larger clone is one nucleotide away.

The sequences come from CD4+ T cells sorted from PBMCs after approximately 18-hour stimulation, collected from a patient who received antiretroviral therapy. This specimen's cell subset or site label, per the study, means: CD40L+CD69+ CD4 T cells responding to anti-CD3/anti-CD28 beads, representing the overall repertoire. The V and J segments used are TRBV5-1 and TRBJ1-1, with the identity of the D gene unclear. This clonotype was obtained from an adult man with HIV who was CMV-seropositive. In nucleotides, the sequence is TGCGCCAGCAGCTGGGGTGGGGTTAAAGGTACTGAAGCTTTCTTT. Protein translation: CASSWGGVKGTEAFF.